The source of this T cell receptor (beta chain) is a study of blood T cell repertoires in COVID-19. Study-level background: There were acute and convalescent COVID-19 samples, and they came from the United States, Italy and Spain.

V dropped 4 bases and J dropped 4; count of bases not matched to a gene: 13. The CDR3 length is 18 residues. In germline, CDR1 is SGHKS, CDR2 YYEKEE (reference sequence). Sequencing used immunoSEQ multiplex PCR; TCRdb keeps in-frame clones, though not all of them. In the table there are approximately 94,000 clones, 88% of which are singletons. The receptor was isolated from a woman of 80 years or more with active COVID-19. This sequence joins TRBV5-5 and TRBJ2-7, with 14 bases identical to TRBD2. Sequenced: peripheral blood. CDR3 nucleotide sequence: TGTGCCAGCAGCCCGGCCTTGGGACTAGCGGGAGTCGGGTACGAGCAGTACTTC. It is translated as CASSPALGLAGVGYEQYF.